The source of this TCR beta chain is a study of T cells in Graves' hyperthyroidism and ophthalmopathy. This CDR3 has 15 residues. The trim removed 0 bases at V and 3 bases at J, leaving 3 bases unmatched. CDR1 and CDR2 from the germline V gene are SGHTA and FQGNSA. This clonotype turned up a few times. Using RNA transcripts as the source, TCR beta CDR3 regions were amplified. HTBI primers were employed in a first-round RT-PCR of the TCR CDR3. MiXCR, run by TCRdb on the multiplex PCR reads, gives a single entry per CDR3 protein. The table includes hundreds of thousands of distinct CDR3 sequences, less than 20% detected once.

The source material was blood. The chain is built from TRBV7-2 and TRBJ2-7; 9 positions match TRBD1. This receptor was obtained from a man in his forties or fifties with Graves' ophthalmopathy. The CDR3 protein is CASSLAVGQGYEQYF. Written as DNA, the CDR3 is TGTGCCAGCAGCTTAGCGGTGGGACAGGGCTACGAGCAGTACTTC.